Listed below are T cell receptor beta chains from one sample, sequenced in a study of follicular helper T cells after annual influenza vaccination. The assay was immunoSEQ multiplex PCR, and TCRdb's table has in-frame clones only and misses some. Of 2,500 to 4,000 clones listed, about 86% are singletons. The sample consisted of CXCR5+ CD38- circulating T follicular helper cells from blood, taken 7 days after influenza vaccination. The origin of the receptors is an adult who received the influenza vaccine. Each CDR3 is given with its conserved first and last residue. A D gene is named only where the DNA matches it firmly. Not every row has a clone size; where given, it reads once, few, many or a size class.

size | J | length | V | D | DNA | CDR3
once | TRBJ2-1 | 15 | TRBV7-9 | NA | TGTGCCAGCAGCAAACCTACAGGTTCAAACAATGAGCAGTTCTTC | CASSKPTGSNNEQFF
NA | TRBJ2-7 | 16 | TRBV4-1 | TRBD1 | TGCGCCAGCAGCCAGGGGCGGGACAGGGGTTTCTACGAGCAGTACTTC | CASSQGRDRGFYEQYF
few | TRBJ1-2 | 16 | TRBV4-1 | NA | TGCGCCAGCAGCCAAGAAGGGCAGGGTGTAGGCTATGGCTACACCTTC | CASSQEGQGVGYGYTF
NA | TRBJ2-1 | 15 | TRBV9 | TRBD1 | TGTGCCAGCAGCGTACGGGACAGGGGGCTCTATGAGCAGTTCTTC | CASSVRDRGLYEQFF
NA | TRBJ1-1 | 13 | TRBV7-9 | NA | TGTGCCAGCAGTACAAACAGGGTCACTGAAGCTTTCTTT | CASSTNRVTEAFF
NA | TRBJ2-5 | 15 | TRBV7-6 | NA | TGTGCCAGCAGCTTAATTGGCGGACAGCAAGAGACCCAGTACTTC | CASSLIGGQQETQYF
NA | TRBJ1-2 | 16 | TRBV19 | NA | TGTGCCACCACCCAAGGGGGGGTCCTCGCTAACTATGGCTACACCTTC | CATTQGGVLANYGYTF
NA | TRBJ2-1 | 16 | TRBV4-1 | TRBD2 | TGCGCCAGCAGCCTTTGGACTAGCGGGGAGGACGGTGAGCAGTTCTTC | CASSLWTSGEDGEQFF
NA | TRBJ2-2 | 16 | TRBV11-3 | TRBD2 | TGTGCCTCTTGCCCCGGCGGGGGGGCGTGGACCGGGGAGCTGTTTTTT | CASCPGGGAWTGELFF
NA | TRBJ2-3 | 15 | TRBV7-2 | NA | TGTGCCAGCAGCTTAAGTCGAGCGGCGATAGATACGCAGTATTTT | CASSLSRAAIDTQYF
NA | TRBJ2-4 | 17 | TRBV21-1 | NA | TGTGCCAGCAGTCTGAACATACTACAGCAAAGAAAAAACATTCAGTACTTC | CASSLNILQQRKNIQYF
NA | TRBJ1-2 | 17 | TRBV5-4 | TRBD1 | TGTGCCAGCAGCTTGGGATCTTCTAACAGGGGGCGAGGGGGCTACACCTTC | CASSLGSSNRGRGGYTF
NA | TRBJ2-7 | 14 | TRBV19 | TRBD2 | TGTGCCAGTAGCGACGGGGGGAACTCCTACGAGCAGTACTTC | CASSDGGNSYEQYF
NA | TRBJ2-5 | 14 | TRBV5-6 | NA | TGTGCCAGCAGCATTTCCCACTTGCAAGAGACCCAGTACTTC | CASSISHLQETQYF
NA | TRBJ2-7 | 14 | TRBV7-9 | TRBD1 | TGTGCCAGCAGCGGAGAACAGGGGTCCCACGAGCAGTACTTC | CASSGEQGSHEQYF
NA | TRBJ2-7 | 14 | TRBV6-5 | NA | TGTGCCAGCAGTTACTACAGCGGCTCCTACGAGCAGTACTTC | CASSYYSGSYEQYF
NA | TRBJ1-2 | 15 | TRBV7-9 | NA | TGTGCCAGCAGCCCCCACATGGGACCGGACTATGGCTACACCTTC | CASSPHMGPDYGYTF
NA | TRBJ2-5 | 14 | TRBV11-2 | TRBD1 | TGTGCCAGCAGCGCCGAGACAGGGGGAGAGACCCAGTACTTC | CASSAETGGETQYF
NA | TRBJ2-3 | 16 | TRBV7-2 | TRBD2 | TGTGCCAGCAGCTTAGGCCTAGCGGGGTACACAGATACGCAGTATTTT | CASSLGLAGYTDTQYF
NA | TRBJ1-5 | 13 | TRBV6-5 | NA | TGTGCCAGCAGGGGGGCTGAGTTCCAGCCCCAGCATTTT | CASRGAEFQPQHF
NA | TRBJ1-5 | 14 | TRBV19 | NA | TGTGCCAGTAGTATAATGCCGGATGATCAGCCCCAGCATTTT | CASSIMPDDQPQHF
NA | TRBJ2-2 | 18 | TRBV27 | TRBD1 | TGTGCCAGCAGTTGGCGGCAGGTACAGGGGTTTGGCACCGGGGAGCTGTTTTTT | CASSWRQVQGFGTGELFF
NA | TRBJ2-7 | 14 | TRBV7-6 | NA | TGTGCCAGCAGCCTGGACCCCGGAGGCTACGAGCAGTACTTC | CASSLDPGGYEQYF
NA | TRBJ2-6 | 14 | TRBV7-2 | NA | TGTGCCAGCAGCGCCAACTCTGGGGCCAACGTCCTGACTTTC | CASSANSGANVLTF
NA | TRBJ1-1 | 14 | TRBV6-6 | NA | TGTGCCAGCAGCCGGGACCCAGATTTCGCTGAAGCTTTCTTT | CASSRDPDFAEAFF
NA | TRBJ1-5 | 16 | TRBV19 | NA | TGTGCCACCAACAAGGACAGCCCCTATAGCAATCAGCCCCAGCATTTT | CATNKDSPYSNQPQHF
NA | TRBJ2-7 | 15 | TRBV9 | TRBD2 | TGTGCCAGCAGCGAAGGACTAGCGGGGGCCTACGAGCAGTACTTC | CASSEGLAGAYEQYF
NA | TRBJ1-3 | 14 | TRBV4-3 | NA | TGCGCCAGCAGCCAAGGAGCCTCTGGAAACACCATATATTTT | CASSQGASGNTIYF
NA | TRBJ2-3 | 18 | TRBV4-2 | TRBD2 | TGTGCCAGCAGCCAAGATCGCGGGACTAGCGGGGGGATAGGTACGCAGTATTTT | CASSQDRGTSGGIGTQYF
NA | TRBJ1-6 | 14 | TRBV7-9 | NA | TGTGCCAGCAGTCTGAGCTCCTATAATTCACCCCTCCACTTT | CASSLSSYNSPLHF
few | TRBJ1-6 | 13 | TRBV6-1 | NA | TGTGCCAGCGGTAGGGGGTTTGAGGCACCCCTCCACTTT | CASGRGFEAPLHF